Listed below are T cell receptor beta chains from one sample, sequenced in a study of blood T cell repertoires in COVID-19. Clones were sequenced by immunoSEQ multiplex PCR, and TCRdb holds only the in-frame ones, with some missing. Of approximately 250,000 clones detected, approximately 87% appear once; the ten largest clones hold around 9.2%. The sample consisted of peripheral blood. The receptors derive from a human donor in a cohort sampled during active COVID-19. CDR3s leave out the opening cysteine and the closing phenylalanine or tryptophan. Fields, in order: V gene, J gene, CDR3 protein.

TRBV7-3	TRBJ1-3	ASSLISWLVEGSSGNTIY
TRBV28	TRBJ2-7	ASRINSGREQY
TRBV2	TRBJ2-3	ASSEVGLALSSTDTQY
TRBV18	TRBJ2-2	ASSPRTGVSTLTITGELF
TRBV19	TRBJ2-7	ASSSSGRAVYEQY
TRBV10-1	TRBJ1-2	ASHAGTGWGT
TRBV7-6	TRBJ1-6	ASRPGSTLNSPLH
TRBV7-6	TRBJ2-3	ASSDPRGQSLERATQY
TRBV28	TRBJ1-1	ASSGGSRDTEAF
TRBV5-4	TRBJ2-3	ASSSGVGTVTDTQY
TRBV10-3	TRBJ1-6	AISDTGSNSPLH
TRBV10-1	TRBJ2-3	ASSEKGRRGDTQY
TRBV5-1	TRBJ1-6	ASRPGDRDNSPLH
TRBV3-1/TRBV3-2	TRBJ2-1	ASSRSSGDNEQF
TRBV7-3	TRBJ2-1	ASSTGLAGPNEQF
TRBV6-2/TRBV6-3	TRBJ2-7	ASSRNYRGEQY
TRBV5-5	TRBJ1-3	ASSLYSGNTIY
TRBV6-5	TRBJ1-4	ASNMGAVGEKLF
TRBV9	TRBJ2-3	ASSGGVSSTDTQY
TRBV6-5	TRBJ1-4	ASSYLRGGPNEKLF
TRBV27	TRBJ1-5	ASRFAGTGDNQPQH
TRBV2	TRBJ2-1	ASRGAGGIISEQF
TRBV18	TRBJ2-5	ASSPKNGDSETQY
TRBV28	TRBJ2-3	ASRSGDLTDTQY
TRBV2	TRBJ1-1	ASSPGTLSAF
TRBV6-6	TRBJ1-1	ASRRMAAGMNTEAF
TRBV18	TRBJ1-4	ASSPTPGQTTEKLF
TRBV13	TRBJ1-5	ASSRGGQPQH
TRBV7-9	TRBJ1-6	ASSSKPTGTDNSPLH
TRBV5-1	TRBJ2-5	ASSPWGRSEETQY
TRBV5-1	TRBJ1-2	ASSLVSVGGENYGYT
TRBV4-2	TRBJ1-2	ASREGTGNYGYT
TRBV4-3	TRBJ1-4	ASSQHYPQGYNEKLF
TRBV19	TRBJ1-5	ASSMGRSRQPQH
TRBV4-1	TRBJ1-2	ASSQTQGGDGYT
TRBV5-5	TRBJ1-5	ASSSDISNQPQH
TRBV7-3	TRBJ2-1	ASSPGTSSEQF
TRBV20-1	TRBJ2-7	SARDIYEQY
TRBV5-1	TRBJ2-7	ASSPLGQGYEQY
TRBV5-1	TRBJ2-1	ASSLMGQGAFEQF
TRBV6-4	TRBJ1-2	ASSDGSGSAGRYGYT